Following are 23 T cell receptor beta chains from one sample sequenced in a study of blood T cell repertoires in COVID-19. This table comes from immunoSEQ multiplex PCR, and its TCRdb copy is limited to in-frame clones, with some not included. The sample has about 230,000 clones; about nine tenths are singletons. The sequenced sample was PBMCs or T cells enriched from blood (not recorded which). Every receptor here comes from a woman aged 25 to 39 with acute COVID-19.

The rearrangement links TRBV19 to TRBJ1-6; the D gene is possibly TRBD1 (5 bases). Germline assignment: CDR1 LNHDA and CDR2 SQIVND (reference sequence). The V end lost 5 bases, the J end lost 5 bases, and 10 bases lay between the germline ends. The CDR3 has 14 residues. CDR3 in amino acids: CASSHTGDNSPLHF. The CDR3 nucleotides read TGTGCCAGTAGTCATACAGGAGATAATTCACCCCTCCACTTT. The variable domain in full, with the rest retrieved from reference TRBV19 and TRBJ1-6, is DGGITQSPKYLFRKEGQNVTLSCEQNLNHDAMYWYRQDPGQGLRLIYYSQIVNDFQKGDIAEGYSVSREKKESFPLTVTSAQKNPTAFYLCASSHTGDNSPLHFGNGTRLTVT.

The chain is built from TRBV28 and TRBJ1-5; TRBD1 aligns across 11 bases. Germline CDR1 is MDHEN and CDR2 is SYDVKM. With 4 bases clipped from V and 4 bases from J, the junction kept 3 bases outside the gene matches. CDR3 length: 15 residues. CDR3 loop: CASSSGQGANQPQHF. The DNA for the CDR3 is TGTGCCAGCAGTTCTGGACAGGGGGCAAATCAGCCCCAGCATTTT.

This rearrangement joins TRBV10-3 to TRBJ2-3, with 7 bases matching TRBD2. The CDR3 covers 15 residues. Germline CDR1 and CDR2: ENHRY and SYGVKD. The J segment lost 2 bases and the V segment lost 10 bases, leaving 12 bases of the junction unmatched. The chain's CDR3 is CATGGTGGVTDTQYF. The CDR3 region has the DNA TGTGCCACCGGGGGGACCGGCGGTGTCACAGATACGCAGTATTTT.

The J gene is TRBJ2-7, the V gene TRBV19, with D hard to call. Germline V gene data show CDR1 as LNHDA and CDR2 as SQIVND (reference sequence). The CDR3 extends over 18 amino acids. Trimming removed 5 bases from V and 2 bases from J, with 25 bases in between. CDR3 in DNA: TGTGCCAGTAGTTTCAACTACGGATCAATATCTACGCCCTACGAGCAGTACTTC. Its protein product is CASSFNYGSISTPYEQYF.

The rearrangement links TRBV28 to TRBJ1-2; D perhaps matches TRBD1 (6 bases). This CDR3 has 13 residues. The germline V and J ends were trimmed by 6 bases and 2 bases, with 10 bases remaining between them. Per germline, CDR1 MDHEN and CDR2 SYDVKM. The CDR3: CASRLGGNYGYTF. CDR3 sequence (DNA): TGTGCCAGCAGATTAGGGGGGAACTATGGCTACACCTTC.

The chain recombines TRBV9 with TRBJ2-2, with 9 bases matching TRBD1. J gave up 5 bases and V 0 bases, and 5 bases lay outside the gene matches. CDR3 length: 16 residues. Germline V gene lookup returns CDR1 SGDLS and CDR2 YYNGEE. CDR3 DNA sequence: TGTGCCAGCAGCGTAGCCGGACAGGGGATTACCGGGGAGCTGTTTTTT. Translated, it gives CASSVAGQGITGELFF.

V gene TRBV10-1 combines with J gene TRBJ2-7; 9 nucleotides agree with TRBD1. This CDR3 is built from 13 residues. Germline V gene data show CDR1 as WNHNN and CDR2 as SYGVQD (reference sequence). V gave up 6 bases and J gave up 5 bases; unmatched junction bases: 5. The CDR3 sequence is CASSGQGSNEQYF. As DNA, the CDR3 is TGCGCCAGCAGCGGACAGGGGAGCAACGAGCAGTACTTC.

CDR3 sequence (DNA): TGTGCCAGTAGTTCGGGAACGAATAATGAAAAACTGTTTTTT. Its translation: CASSSGTNNEKLFF. The rearrangement uses TRBV19 and TRBJ1-4; D gene uncertain. The CDR3 runs 14 residues. In germline, CDR1 is LNHDA, CDR2 SQIVND (reference sequence). Between the trimmed V and J ends, which lost 5 bases and 4 bases, there was a span of 11 bases.

This sequence joins TRBV2 and TRBJ2-3; 9 bases fit TRBD2. The CDR3 runs to 16 residues. Germline V gene lookup returns CDR1 SNHLY and CDR2 FYNNEI. Trimming cost V 4 bases and J 2 bases; bases outside gene matches: 7. The CDR3 coding sequence is TGTGCCAGCAGTGTTAGAGCGGGGGGCTTCACAGATACGCAGTATTTT. This translates into CASSVRAGGFTDTQYF.

The chain couples TRBV19 to TRBJ1-4; the D is unclear. The germline V gene encodes CDR1 LNHDA and CDR2 SQIVND (reference sequence). This CDR3 region has 14 residues. The germline V and J ends were trimmed by 6 bases and 7 bases, with 15 bases remaining between them. The CDR3 nucleotides read TGTGCCAGTAGATCAATCACTGAGAGTGAAAAACTGTTTTTT. Protein: CASRSITESEKLFF.

This clone was detected a few times. The genes are TRBV3-1 (or the pseudogene TRBV3-2) and TRBJ1-1; tentative D call: TRBD1 (6 bases). V lost 4 bases and J lost 1, with 10 bases in between. Germline V gives CDR1 LGHDT, CDR2 YNNKEL (reference sequence). This CDR3 spans 14 amino acids. Here the CDR3 reads CASSRKDRNTEAFF. In nucleotides, the CDR3 is TGTGCCAGCAGCCGCAAGGACAGGAACACTGAAGCTTTCTTT.

The genes are TRBV10-3 and TRBJ1-5; TRBD1 aligns across 7 bases. The ends lost 2 bases at V and 4 bases at J; junction bases unmatched: 5. The CDR3 spans 15 residues. CDR1 and CDR2 (germline): ENHRY, SYGVKD. The CDR3 loop is CAISERGTENQPQHF. CDR3 DNA sequence: TGTGCCATCAGTGAGAGAGGGACAGAGAATCAGCCCCAGCATTTT.

The rearrangement joins TRBV9 to TRBJ2-3, with 9 bases identical to TRBD1. Germline CDR1 and CDR2: SGDLS and YYNGEE. V gave up 6 bases and J gave up 4 bases; unmatched junction bases: 9. There are 15 residues in the CDR3. CDR3: CASNGGQGIADTQYF. Written as DNA, the CDR3 is TGTGCCAGCAACGGGGGACAGGGTATAGCAGATACGCAGTATTTT.

This chain connects TRBV3-1 (or the pseudogene TRBV3-2) to TRBJ1-5, with D maybe TRBD1 (6 bases). Germline loops: CDR1 LGHDT, CDR2 YNNKEL (reference sequence). Trimming stripped 10 bases from V and 6 bases from J, with 13 bases between. The CDR3 covers 12 residues. In nucleotides, the CDR3 is TGTGCCACCGGACAGACGGGTCAGCCCCAGCATTTT. Encoded protein: CATGQTGQPQHF.

Regarding this clone: One junction end disagrees with the germline gene, perhaps due to a read error. This chain uses TRBV6-2 or TRBV6-3 with TRBJ2-7, with 12 bases matching TRBD1. This CDR3 spans 15 amino acids. Germline values: CDR1 MNHEY, CDR2 SVGEGT. In nucleotides, the CDR3 is TGTGCCAGCAGTCACTCGGGACAGGGGGCCTATGAGCAGTACTTC. Translation: CASSHSGQGAYEQYF.

The CDR3 coding sequence is TGTGCCAGCAGCTTAGTCCCGGGAGTTCGTACCTACAATGAGCAGTTCTTC. This translates into CASSLVPGVRTYNEQFF. The chain couples TRBV7-6 to TRBJ2-1; D might be TRBD2 (6 bases). Germline V gene sequence: CDR1 SGHVS, CDR2 FNYEAQ. This CDR3 has 17 amino acids. V lost 1 base, J lost 2 bases, and 15 bases lay in between.

The gene calls are TRBV28 and TRBJ1-5; D unclear. The length of the CDR3 is 14 residues. The V end lost 1 base, the J end lost 1 base, and 5 bases lay between the germline ends. Germline loops: CDR1 MDHEN, CDR2 SYDVKM. The DNA for the CDR3 is TGTGCCAGCAGTTTATCGGGAAGCAATCAGCCCCAGCATTTT. This translates into CASSLSGSNQPQHF.

CDR3 nucleotide sequence: TGCAGTGCTGCGAGTAACACTGAAGCTTTCTTT. Amino acids: CSAASNTEAFF. The chain couples TRBV20-1 to TRBJ1-1; D not resolved. The CDR3 runs 11 residues. Germline V gene data show CDR1 as DFQATT and CDR2 as SNEGSKA (reference sequence). The V end lost 5 bases, the J end lost 2 bases, and 6 bases lay between the germline ends.

In this sample, this clone turned up a few times. This sequence joins TRBV19 and TRBJ2-7, with TRBD1 matching 9 bases. V lost 5 bases and J lost 6; bases outside the gene matches: 8. The CDR3 covers 14 residues. CDR1 is LNHDA, CDR2 SQIVND, per germline (reference sequence). As DNA, the CDR3 is TGTGCCAGTAGTCTAGGGACAGGGACCGCCGAGCAGTACTTC. Its translation is CASSLGTGTAEQYF.

CDR3 bases: TGTGCCAGCAGCTTAGGGACAGTTTCTAGCAATCAGCCCCAGCATTTT. Encoded protein: CASSLGTVSSNQPQHF. The rearrangement uses TRBV7-9 and TRBJ1-5; D perhaps matches TRBD1 (6 bases). Germline V lookup: CDR1 SEHNR, CDR2 FQNEAQ (reference sequence). The V and J ends lost 1 base and 0 bases respectively, with 10 bases between them. The CDR3 extends over 16 amino acids.

This sequence joins TRBV18 and TRBJ1-6, with 8 bases matching TRBD1. The J segment lost 9 bases and the V segment lost 3 bases, leaving 7 bases of the junction unmatched. The CDR3 spans 15 residues. Germline-derived CDR1 and CDR2 are KGHSH and LQKENI. CDR3 loop: CASSPPQGASSPLHF. CDR3 in DNA: TGTGCCAGCTCACCCCCGCAGGGGGCGAGTTCACCCCTCCACTTT.

This clone has only one observation. This chain connects TRBV2 to TRBJ1-1; D is undetermined. V lost 7 bases and J lost 0, with 15 bases in between. The CDR3 length is 15 residues. The germline V gene encodes CDR1 SNHLY and CDR2 FYNNEI. For the CDR3, the DNA is TGTGCCAGCACTAGTCCGGGAGCCATGAACACTGAAGCTTTCTTT. It encodes CASTSPGAMNTEAFF.

The chain employs TRBV11-2 and TRBJ1-4; TRBD1 agrees at 9 bases. Germline CDR1 and CDR2: SGHAT and FQNNGV. The CDR3 runs 13 residues. Trimming cost V 4 bases and J 13 bases; bases outside gene matches: 7. CDR3 in DNA: TGTGCCAGCAGCTGGGGACAGGGAAACGTACTGTTTTTT. The encoded protein is CASSWGQGNVLFF. Complete variable domain (other parts from reference TRBV11-2 and TRBJ1-4): EAGVAQSPRYKIIEKRQSVAFWCNPISGHATLYWYQQILGQGPKLLIQFQNNGVVDDSQLPKDRFSAERLKGVDSTLKIQPAKLEDSAVYLCASSWGQGNVLFFGSGTQLSVL.